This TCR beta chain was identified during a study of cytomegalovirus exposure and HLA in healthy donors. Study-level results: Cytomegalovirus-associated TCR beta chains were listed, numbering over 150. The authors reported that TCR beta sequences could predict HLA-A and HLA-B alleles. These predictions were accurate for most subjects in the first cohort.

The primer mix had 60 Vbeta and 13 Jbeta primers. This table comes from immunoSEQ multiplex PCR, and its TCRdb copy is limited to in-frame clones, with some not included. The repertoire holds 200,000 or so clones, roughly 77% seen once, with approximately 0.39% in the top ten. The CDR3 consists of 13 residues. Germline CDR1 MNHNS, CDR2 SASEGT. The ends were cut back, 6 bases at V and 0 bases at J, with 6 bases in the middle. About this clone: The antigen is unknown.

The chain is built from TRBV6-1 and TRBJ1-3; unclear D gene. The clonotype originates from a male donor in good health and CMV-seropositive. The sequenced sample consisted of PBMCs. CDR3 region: CASSQDSGNTIYF. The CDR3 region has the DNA TGTGCCAGCAGCCAGGACTCTGGAAACACCATATATTTT.